What follows are 14 T cell receptor beta chains derived from one specimen sequenced in a study of beta chain features in type 1 diabetes. Whole-study findings and limits: Type 1 diabetes patients had moderately but significantly shorter TCRB CDR3s in all four CD4+ subsets.

The antigens for these receptors are not known. Every isolated RNA sample was fully reverse transcribed, so sequencing captured expressed TCRB transcripts. Profiling relied on immunoSEQ multiplex PCR, and the TCRdb table lists in-frame clones only, not all of them. This sample has around 130,000 clones; approximately 10% occur once, and the top ten carry approximately 0.7%. The sequenced sample consisted of central memory CD4+ T cells from blood. Receptors originate from a man aged 30 to 45 with type 1 diabetes.

This clone was counted ten times or more. V is TRBV7-9 and J is TRBJ2-1, with 15 bases lining up with TRBD2. Germline CDR1 and CDR2: SEHNR and FQNEAQ (reference sequence). With 6 bases clipped from V and 6 bases from J, the junction kept 3 bases outside the gene matches. The CDR3 runs 15 residues. CDR3 protein: CASRRTSGGGNEQFF. CDR3 coding DNA: TGTGCCAGCAGGAGGACTAGCGGGGGGGGCAATGAGCAGTTCTTC. Together with reference TRBV7-9 and TRBJ2-1, the CDR3 gives the full variable domain: DTGVSQNPRHKITKRGQNVTFRCDPISEHNRLYWYRQTLGQGPEFLTYFQNEAQLEKSRLLSDRFSAERPKGSFSTLEIQRTEQGDSAMYLCASRRTSGGGNEQFFGPGTRLTVL.

A few counts support this clone. The chain has TRBV19 and TRBJ1-1; D possibly corresponds to TRBD1 (6 bases). Trimming pared 8 bases from V and 1 base from J, leaving 11 bases between. This CDR3 is 13 amino acids long. CDR1 and CDR2 (germline): LNHDA, SQIVND (reference sequence). The CDR3 DNA follows: TGTGCCAGTGAGCGACAGGAGAACACTGAAGCTTTCTTT. This encodes CASERQENTEAFF.

The rearrangement joins TRBV6-6 to TRBJ2-5; possible D gene TRBD1, 6 bases. With the DNA end fitting TRBJ2-7 better, the J assignment may be wrong. The CDR3 is 14 amino acids. The germline V gene has CDR1 MNHNY and CDR2 SVGAGI (reference sequence). The CDR3 sequence: CASQLTGSLPEQYF. DNA of the CDR3: TGTGCCAGCCAGCTTACAGGGAGCCTACCCGAGCAGTACTTC.

This chain links TRBV2 with TRBJ1-5; possibly TRBD1 for D (6 bases). The CDR3 covers 15 residues. Per germline, CDR1 SNHLY and CDR2 FYNNEI. Trimming took 6 bases from V and 4 from J, leaving 16 bases between them. CDR3 coding DNA: TGTGCCAGCAGCCGGGCAGGGCAGGGGAATCAGCCCCAGCATTTT. Its protein product is CASSRAGQGNQPQHF.

The CDR3 is CASNREGQPQHF. The CDR3 DNA sequence: TGTGCCAGCAACAGGGAGGGTCAGCCCCAGCATTTT. The chain couples TRBV6-6 to TRBJ1-5, with a tentative D call TRBD1 (6 bases). This CDR3 contains 12 residues. The V end lost 7 bases, the J end lost 6 bases, and 10 bases lay between the germline ends. Germline CDR1 reads MNHNY; CDR2 reads SVGAGI (reference sequence).

This clone turned up a few times. The J gene is TRBJ1-6, the V gene TRBV21-1. TRBV21-1 is described as a pseudogene. The CDR3 covers 14 residues. CDR3 nucleotides: TGTGCCAGCAGCAAGCCCCCGTCGGGGGGGCCCCTCCACTTT. It encodes CASSKPPSGGPLHF.

This clone turned up a few times. This rearrangement joins TRBV7-2 to TRBJ2-1; the match to TRBD2 covers 12 bases. The ends lost 0 bases at V and 8 bases at J; junction bases unmatched: 5. The germline CDR1 and CDR2 sequences are SGHTA and FQGNSA. The CDR3 is 16 amino acids. The CDR3 DNA reads TGTGCCAGCAGCTTAGCGCTAGCGGGGGGGCAAGATGAGCAGTTCTTC. It yields the protein CASSLALAGGQDEQFF.

The gene calls are TRBV2 and TRBJ2-2; 8 bases agree with TRBD2. Germline lookup yields CDR1 SNHLY and CDR2 FYNNEI. This CDR3 has 15 amino acids. V shed 2 bases and J 3 bases; nucleotides not matched to a gene: 2. CDR3 bases: TGTGCCAGCAGTGAACGGGGGGGTTACACCGGGGAGCTGTTTTTT. Residues: CASSERGGYTGELFF.

CDR3 DNA sequence: TGTGCCAGCAGCGCATTCACGCAGGGGGCAAGGATTAGCACCGGGGAGCTGTTTTTT. It translates to CASSAFTQGARISTGELFF. This chain joins TRBV9 and TRBJ2-2; 8 bases map to TRBD1. Trimming cost V 3 bases and J 4 bases; bases outside gene matches: 17. Germline CDR1 and CDR2: SGDLS and YYNGEE. This CDR3 spans 19 amino acids.

This clone occurred a few times. The V and J genes are TRBV27 and TRBJ1-2, with a possible D match to TRBD1 (5 bases). The CDR3 has 13 residues. V was shortened by 3 bases and J by 8 bases, with 13 bases between the two germline ends. CDR1 and CDR2 (germline): MNHEY, SMNVEV (reference sequence). Here the CDR3 reads CASSLAGGKGYTF. CDR3 bases: TGTGCCAGCAGTTTGGCGGGGGGTAAAGGCTACACCTTC.

This clone was seen ten or more times. V and J are TRBV4-1 and TRBJ1-1; 7 nucleotides match TRBD1. The V gene's germline CDR1 is MGHRA and CDR2 YSYEKL. The V and J ends lost 4 bases and 1 base, in that order; junction bases with no gene match: 6. The CDR3 covers 15 residues. CDR3 protein: CASSPWGTANTEAFF. CDR3 coding DNA: TGCGCCAGCAGCCCCTGGGGGACAGCGAACACTGAAGCTTTCTTT.

To note about this clone: This CDR3 is also generated by other DNA sequences in the sample. The chain couples TRBV7-2 to TRBJ2-5, with 9 bases aligning to TRBD2. The CDR3 totals 14 residues. The germline V gene has CDR1 SGHTA and CDR2 FQGNSA. The V gene end was trimmed by 4 bases and the J gene end by 2 bases; junction bases not matched to a gene: 2. The CDR3 nucleotides read TGTGCCAGCAGCTCGGCGGGGGGGCAAGAGACCCAGTACTTC. Translated: CASSSAGGQETQYF. Drawing the rest from reference TRBV7-2 and TRBJ2-5, the complete variable domain is GAGVSQSPSNKVTEKGKDVELRCDPISGHTALYWYRQSLGQGLEFLIYFQGNSAPDKSGLPSDRFSAERTGGSVSTLTIQRTQQEDSAVYLCASSSAGGQETQYFGPGTRLLVL.

This clone was seen many times. The rearrangement uses TRBV7-3 and TRBJ2-2, with D possibly being TRBD2 (7 bases). The CDR3 has 14 residues. V dropped 6 bases and J dropped 6 bases, with 14 bases sitting between them. CDR1 is SGHTA and CDR2 is FQGTGA in the germline V gene. CDR3 nucleotide sequence: TGTGCCAGCAGACCAATGGGGGGGCCCGGGGAGCTGTTTTTT. Amino acids: CASRPMGGPGELFF.

This clone was detected only a few times. The CDR3 loop is CASSSSTGGYNSPLHF. As DNA, the CDR3 is TGCGCCAGCAGCTCCTCTACAGGGGGGTATAATTCACCCCTCCACTTT. V is TRBV5-1 and J is TRBJ1-6; 8 bases fit TRBD1. With 3 bases clipped from V and 4 bases from J, the junction kept 6 bases outside the gene matches. Germline CDR1 is SGHRS and CDR2 is YFSETQ. The CDR3 contains 16 residues.